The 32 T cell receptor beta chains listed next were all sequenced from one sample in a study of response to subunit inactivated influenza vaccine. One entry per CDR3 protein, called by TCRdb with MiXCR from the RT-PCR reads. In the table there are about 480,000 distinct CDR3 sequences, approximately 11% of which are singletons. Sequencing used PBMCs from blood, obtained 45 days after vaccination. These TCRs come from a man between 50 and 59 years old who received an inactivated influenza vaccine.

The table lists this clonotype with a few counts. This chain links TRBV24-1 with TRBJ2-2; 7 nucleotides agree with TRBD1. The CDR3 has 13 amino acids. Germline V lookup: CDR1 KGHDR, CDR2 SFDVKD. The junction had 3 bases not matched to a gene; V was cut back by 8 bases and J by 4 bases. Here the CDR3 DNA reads TGTGCCACCACGGCAGGGGGCACCGGGGAGCTGTTTTTT. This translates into CATTAGGTGELFF.

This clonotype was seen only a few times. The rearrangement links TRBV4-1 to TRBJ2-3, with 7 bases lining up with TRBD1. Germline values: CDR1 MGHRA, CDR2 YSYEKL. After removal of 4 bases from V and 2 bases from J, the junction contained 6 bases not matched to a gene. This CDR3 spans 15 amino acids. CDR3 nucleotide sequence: TGCGCCAGCAGCCTAACAGGGGTCGACACAGATACGCAGTATTTT. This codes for CASSLTGVDTDTQYF.

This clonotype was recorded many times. The CDR3 DNA is TGTGCCAGCAGCCTCCGCTCTGGGGCCAACGTCCTGACTTTC. Translated, it gives CASSLRSGANVLTF. This chain uses TRBV9 with TRBJ2-6; no definite D call. In germline, CDR1 is SGDLS, CDR2 YYNGEE. The CDR3 contains 14 residues. Trimming took 4 bases from V and 0 from J, leaving 5 bases between them.

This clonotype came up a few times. The CDR3 DNA follows: TGTGCCGGCCATGGCGAGCAGTACTTC. Translated: CAGHGEQYF. V gene TRBV28 combines with J gene TRBJ2-7; D is unclear. V lost 11 bases and J lost 6, with 8 bases in between. This CDR3 contains 9 residues. Germline lookup yields CDR1 MDHEN and CDR2 SYDVKM. Combining the CDR3 with reference TRBV28 and TRBJ2-7 gives the whole variable domain DVKVTQSSRYLVKRTGEKVFLECVQDMDHENMFWYRQDPGLGLRLIYFSYDVKMKEKGDIPEGYSVSREKKERFSLILESASTNQTSMYLCAGHGEQYFGPGTRLTVT.

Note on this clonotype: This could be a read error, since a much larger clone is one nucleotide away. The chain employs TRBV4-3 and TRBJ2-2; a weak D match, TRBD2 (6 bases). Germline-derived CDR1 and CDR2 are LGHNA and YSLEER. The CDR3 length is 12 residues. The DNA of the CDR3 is TGCGCCAGCAGCCAGGGAGGCGGGGAGCTGGTTTTT. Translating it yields CASSQGGGELVF.

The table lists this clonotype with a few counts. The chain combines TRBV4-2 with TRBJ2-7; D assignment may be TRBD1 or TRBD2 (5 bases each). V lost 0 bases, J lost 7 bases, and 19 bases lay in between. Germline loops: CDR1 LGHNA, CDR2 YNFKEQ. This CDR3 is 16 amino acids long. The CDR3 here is CASSQDGGRTGREQYF. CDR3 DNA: TGTGCCAGCAGCCAAGATGGGGGAAGAACGGGGCGGGAGCAGTACTTC.

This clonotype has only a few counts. CDR3 nucleotide sequence: TGTGCCAGCAGCCAAGGCAATCCCCCCAGGGCTCCCATCGGGGTACAAGAGACCCAGTACTTC. It yields the protein CASSQGNPPRAPIGVQETQYF. The chain carries TRBV4-2 and TRBJ2-5; D may be TRBD1 or TRBD2 (5 bases each). Germline V lookup: CDR1 LGHNA, CDR2 YNFKEQ. The CDR3 consists of 21 residues. Trimming left V 1 base short and J 2 bases short, with 29 bases between.

CDR3 nucleotides: TGCAGTGCTAGAGCGGGAAACGGGAGGATTAACTACGAGCAGTACTTC. Protein product: CSARAGNGRINYEQYF. The rearrangement links TRBV20-1 to TRBJ2-7; TRBD2 aligns across 7 bases. The germline V gene encodes CDR1 DFQATT and CDR2 SNEGSKA (reference sequence). The CDR3 loop spans 16 amino acids. Losses at the gene ends were 1 base for V and 3 bases for J; bases not matched to a gene: 12.

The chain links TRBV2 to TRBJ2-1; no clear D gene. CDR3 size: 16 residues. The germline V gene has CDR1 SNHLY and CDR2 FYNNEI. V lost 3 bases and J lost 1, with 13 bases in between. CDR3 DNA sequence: TGTGCCAGCAGTGAGGCAGACGGGCGTTCCTACAATGAGCAGTTCTTC. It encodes CASSEADGRSYNEQFF.

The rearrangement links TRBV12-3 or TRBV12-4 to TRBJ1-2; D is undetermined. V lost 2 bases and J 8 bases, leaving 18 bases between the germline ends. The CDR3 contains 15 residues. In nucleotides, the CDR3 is TGTGCCAGCAGTTTATGGTTGCGGCCCACTAAAGGCTACACCTTC. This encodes CASSLWLRPTKGYTF.

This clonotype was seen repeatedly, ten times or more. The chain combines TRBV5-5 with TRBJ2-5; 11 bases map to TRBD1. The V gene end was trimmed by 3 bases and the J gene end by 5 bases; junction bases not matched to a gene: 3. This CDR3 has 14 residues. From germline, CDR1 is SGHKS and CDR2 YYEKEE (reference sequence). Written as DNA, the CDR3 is TGTGCCAGCAGCTGGACAGGGGGCGGGGAGACCCAGTACTTC. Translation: CASSWTGGGETQYF.

CDR3 protein: CAINPTGVGEQYF. The CDR3 DNA reads as TGTGCCATCAACCCGACAGGTGTCGGCGAGCAGTACTTC. The chain combines TRBV10-3 with TRBJ2-7, with D perhaps TRBD1 (6 bases). Deletions cut 7 bases from V and 6 bases from J, with 16 bases between. Germline CDR1 ENHRY, CDR2 SYGVKD. The CDR3 sequence is 13 residues long.

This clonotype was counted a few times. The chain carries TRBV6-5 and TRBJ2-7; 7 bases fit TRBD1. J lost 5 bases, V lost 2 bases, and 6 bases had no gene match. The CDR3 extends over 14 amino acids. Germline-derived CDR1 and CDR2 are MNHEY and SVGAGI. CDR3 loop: CASSYTGEWNEQYF. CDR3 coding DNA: TGTGCCAGCAGTTACACAGGGGAGTGGAACGAGCAGTACTTC.

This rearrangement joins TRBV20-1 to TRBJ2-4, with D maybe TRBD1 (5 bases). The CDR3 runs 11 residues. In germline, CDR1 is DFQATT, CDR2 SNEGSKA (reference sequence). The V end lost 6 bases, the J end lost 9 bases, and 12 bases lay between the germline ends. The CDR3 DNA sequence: TGCAGTGCGAGCGCAGGGTCCATTCAGTACTTC. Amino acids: CSASAGSIQYF.

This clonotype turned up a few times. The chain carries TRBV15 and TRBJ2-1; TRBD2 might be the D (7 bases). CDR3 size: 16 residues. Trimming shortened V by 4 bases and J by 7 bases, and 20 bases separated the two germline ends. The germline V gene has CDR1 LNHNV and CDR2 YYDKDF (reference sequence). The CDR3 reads CATSILGGLLRNEQFF. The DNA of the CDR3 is TGTGCCACCAGCATACTCGGGGGGCTCCTGAGGAATGAGCAGTTCTTC. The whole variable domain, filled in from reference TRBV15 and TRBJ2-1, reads DAMVIQNPRYQVTQFGKPVTLSCSQTLNHNVMYWYQQKSSQAPKLLFHYYDKDFNNEADTPDNFQSRRPNTSFCFLDIRSPGLGDTAMYLCATSILGGLLRNEQFFGPGTRLTVL.

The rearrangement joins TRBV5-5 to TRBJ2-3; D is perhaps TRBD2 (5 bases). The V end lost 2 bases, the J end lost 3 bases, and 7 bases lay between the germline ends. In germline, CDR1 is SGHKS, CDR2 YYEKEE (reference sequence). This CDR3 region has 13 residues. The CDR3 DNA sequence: TGTGCCAGCAGCTTCGGGGAGACAGATACGCAGTATTTT. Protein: CASSFGETDTQYF.

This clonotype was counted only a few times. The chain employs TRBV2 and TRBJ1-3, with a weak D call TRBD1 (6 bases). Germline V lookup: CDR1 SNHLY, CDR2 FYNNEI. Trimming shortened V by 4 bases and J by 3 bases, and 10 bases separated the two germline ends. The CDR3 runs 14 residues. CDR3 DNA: TGTGCCAGCAGTGGTGCAGGGGTTGGAAACACCATATATTTT. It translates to CASSGAGVGNTIYF. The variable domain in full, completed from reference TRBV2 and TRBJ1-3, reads EPEVTQTPSHQVTQMGQEVILRCVPISNHLYFYWYRQILGQKVEFLVSFYNNEISEKSEIFDDQFSVERPDGSNFTLKIRSTKLEDSAMYFCASSGAGVGNTIYFGEGSWLTVV.

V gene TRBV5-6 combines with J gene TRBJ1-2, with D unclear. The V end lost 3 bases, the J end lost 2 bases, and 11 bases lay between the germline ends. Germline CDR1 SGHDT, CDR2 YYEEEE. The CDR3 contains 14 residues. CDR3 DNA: TGTGCCAGCAGCTCATTAATCTACAACTATGGCTACACCTTC. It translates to CASSSLIYNYGYTF.

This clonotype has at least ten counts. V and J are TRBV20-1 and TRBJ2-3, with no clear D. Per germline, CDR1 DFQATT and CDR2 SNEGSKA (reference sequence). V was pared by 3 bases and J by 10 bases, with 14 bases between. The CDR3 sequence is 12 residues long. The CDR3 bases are TGCAGTGCTAGTCCGACACCTCCGTCGCAGTATTTT. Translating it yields CSASPTPPSQYF.

In DNA form, the CDR3 reads TGTGCCAGCACCACTGGGGGCTACCAAGAGACCCAGTACTTC. This gives the protein CASTTGGYQETQYF. The chain employs TRBV28 and TRBJ2-5; D might be TRBD1 (6 bases). Germline CDR1 MDHEN, CDR2 SYDVKM. The germline V and J ends were trimmed by 7 bases and 0 bases, with 12 bases remaining between them. The CDR3 has 14 residues.

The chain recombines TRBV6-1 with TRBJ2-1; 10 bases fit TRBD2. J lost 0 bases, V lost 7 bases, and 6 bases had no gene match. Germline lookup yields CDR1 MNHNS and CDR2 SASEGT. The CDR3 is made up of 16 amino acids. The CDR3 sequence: CASTGLAASSYNEQFF. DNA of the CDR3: TGTGCCAGCACCGGACTAGCGGCAAGCTCCTACAATGAGCAGTTCTTC.

This CDR3 reads CASSRDRKGDEQFF. CDR3 DNA sequence: TGTGCCAGCAGTCGGGATCGCAAGGGTGATGAGCAGTTCTTC. The V gene is TRBV6-1, the J gene TRBJ2-1; TRBD2 is a possible D gene (5 bases). The CDR3 has 14 amino acids. Germline V lookup: CDR1 MNHNS, CDR2 SASEGT. The ends were cut back, 5 bases at V and 8 bases at J, with 16 bases in the middle.

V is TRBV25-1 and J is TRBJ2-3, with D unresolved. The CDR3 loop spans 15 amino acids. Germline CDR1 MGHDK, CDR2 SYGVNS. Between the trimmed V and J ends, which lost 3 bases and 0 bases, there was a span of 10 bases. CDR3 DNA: TGTGCCAGCAGTGAGAAATTAACTAGCACAGATACGCAGTATTTT. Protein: CASSEKLTSTDTQYF.

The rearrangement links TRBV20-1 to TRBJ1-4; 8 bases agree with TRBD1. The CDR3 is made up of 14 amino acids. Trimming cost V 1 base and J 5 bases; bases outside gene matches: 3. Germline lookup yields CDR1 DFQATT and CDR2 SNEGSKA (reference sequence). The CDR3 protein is CSARVTGENEKLFF. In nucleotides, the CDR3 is TGCAGTGCTAGAGTGACAGGGGAGAATGAAAAACTGTTTTTT.

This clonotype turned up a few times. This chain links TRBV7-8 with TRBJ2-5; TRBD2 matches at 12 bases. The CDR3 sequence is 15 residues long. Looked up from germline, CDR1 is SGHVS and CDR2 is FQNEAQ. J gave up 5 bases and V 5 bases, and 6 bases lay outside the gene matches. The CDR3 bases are TGTGCCAGCAGCATGGGACTAGCGGGCGCGGAGACCCAGTACTTC. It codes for CASSMGLAGAETQYF.

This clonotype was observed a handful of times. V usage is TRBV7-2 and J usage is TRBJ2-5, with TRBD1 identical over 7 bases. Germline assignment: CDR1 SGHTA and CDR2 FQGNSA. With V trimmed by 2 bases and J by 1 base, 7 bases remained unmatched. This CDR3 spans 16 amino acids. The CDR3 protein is CASSLMSQGSQETQYF. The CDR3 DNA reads TGTGCCAGCAGCTTAATGTCACAGGGGTCCCAAGAGACCCAGTACTTC.

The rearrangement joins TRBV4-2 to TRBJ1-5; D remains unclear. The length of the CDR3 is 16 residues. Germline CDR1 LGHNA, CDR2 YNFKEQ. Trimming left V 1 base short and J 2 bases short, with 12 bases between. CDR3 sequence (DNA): TGTGCCAGCAGCCAAGTCTATCGGGGAGGCAATCAGCCCCAGCATTTT. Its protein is CASSQVYRGGNQPQHF.

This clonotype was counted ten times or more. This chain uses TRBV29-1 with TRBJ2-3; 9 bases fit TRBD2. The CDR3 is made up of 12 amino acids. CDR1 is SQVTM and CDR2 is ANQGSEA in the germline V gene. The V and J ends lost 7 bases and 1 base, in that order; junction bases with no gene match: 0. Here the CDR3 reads CSGTSGTDTQYF. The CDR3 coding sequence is TGCAGCGGGACTAGCGGCACAGATACGCAGTATTTT.

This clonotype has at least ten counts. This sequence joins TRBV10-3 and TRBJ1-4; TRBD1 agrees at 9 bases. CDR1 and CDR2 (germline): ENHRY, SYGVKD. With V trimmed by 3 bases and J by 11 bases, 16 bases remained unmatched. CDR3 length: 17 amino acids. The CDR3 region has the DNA TGTGCCATCAGTGACCCCGGGACAGGGAGCCGGTTTGGGAAACTGTTTTTT. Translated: CAISDPGTGSRFGKLFF.

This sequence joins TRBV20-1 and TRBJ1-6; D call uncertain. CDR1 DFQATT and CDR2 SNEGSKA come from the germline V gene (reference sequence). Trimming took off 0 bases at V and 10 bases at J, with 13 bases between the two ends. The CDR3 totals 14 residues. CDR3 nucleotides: TGCAGTGCTAGAGATACCACACGGGGATCACCCCTCCACTTT. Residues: CSARDTTRGSPLHF.

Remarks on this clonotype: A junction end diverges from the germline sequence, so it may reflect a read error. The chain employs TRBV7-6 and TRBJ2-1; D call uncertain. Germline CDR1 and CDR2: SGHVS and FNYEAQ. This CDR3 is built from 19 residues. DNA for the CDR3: TGTGCCAGCAGCTTAGAGATATTAGGGCACGCGAGCTCCTACAATGAGCTGTTCTTC. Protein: CASSLEILGHASSYNELFF. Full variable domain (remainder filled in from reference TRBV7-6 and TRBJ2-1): GAGVSQSPRYKVTKRGQDVALRCDPISGHVSLYWYRQALGQGPEFLTYFNYEAQQDKSGLPNDRFSAERPEGSISTLTIQRTEQRDSAMYRCASSLEILGHASSYNELFFGPGTRLTVL.

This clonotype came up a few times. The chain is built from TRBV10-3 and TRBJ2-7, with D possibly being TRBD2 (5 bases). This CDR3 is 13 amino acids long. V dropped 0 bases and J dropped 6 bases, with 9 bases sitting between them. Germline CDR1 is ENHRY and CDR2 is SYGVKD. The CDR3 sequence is CAISESIRGEQYF. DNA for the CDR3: TGTGCCATCAGTGAGTCGATTCGGGGCGAGCAGTACTTC.